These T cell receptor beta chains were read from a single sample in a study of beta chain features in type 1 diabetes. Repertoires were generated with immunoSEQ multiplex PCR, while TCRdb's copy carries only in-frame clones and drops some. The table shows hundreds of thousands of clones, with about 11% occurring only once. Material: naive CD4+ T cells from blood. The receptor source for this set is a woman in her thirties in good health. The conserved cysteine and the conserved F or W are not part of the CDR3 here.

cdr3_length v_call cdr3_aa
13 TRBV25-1 ASSDRRETGYGYT
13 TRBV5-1 ASSLGLAGYGEQF
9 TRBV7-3 ASSQGNEQF
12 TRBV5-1 ASNAGPSTDTQY
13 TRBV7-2 ASSLASGRRDTQY
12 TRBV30 AWSPRTGEEKLF
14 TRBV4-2 ASSQDVGLADNEQF
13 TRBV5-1 ASSHLAETGNEQF
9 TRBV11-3 ASSSRGEQF
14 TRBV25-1 ASSDHTGLRTDTQY
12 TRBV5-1 ASRSAGGAYEQY
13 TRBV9 ASSALAEPYNEQF
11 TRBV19 ASSMVSQETQY
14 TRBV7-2 ASSKGLAGVQETQY
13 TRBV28 ASRLAGGPNYEQY
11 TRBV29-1 SVGLAGGREQY
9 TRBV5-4 ASSFNYEQY
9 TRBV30 AWGGFEKLF
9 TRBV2 ASSAYNEQF
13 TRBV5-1 ASSPWTDKNTEAF
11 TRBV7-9 ASSLEVVYEQY
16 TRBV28 ASSSPTSGSSSYNEQF
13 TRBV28 ASSPVMGGDQPQH
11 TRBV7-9 ASSLDHSYEQY
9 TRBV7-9 ASSLLAEAF
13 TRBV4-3 ASSQAVDRGTEAF
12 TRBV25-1 ASSLAGRGETQY
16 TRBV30 AWSLPLSGQDYNQPQH
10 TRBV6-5 ASSEGLVAQY
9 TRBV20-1 SAKERGKLF
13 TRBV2 ASSEVQGGTGELF
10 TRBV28 ASTDREDTQY
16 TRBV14 ASSQALVGTVRNTEAF
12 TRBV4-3 ASSRGRGSYEQY
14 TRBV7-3 ASSSSSGSLYNEQF
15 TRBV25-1 ASSEVFLAGNTGELF
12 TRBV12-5 ASSSGSSYNEQF
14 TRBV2 ASSPASGGITGELF